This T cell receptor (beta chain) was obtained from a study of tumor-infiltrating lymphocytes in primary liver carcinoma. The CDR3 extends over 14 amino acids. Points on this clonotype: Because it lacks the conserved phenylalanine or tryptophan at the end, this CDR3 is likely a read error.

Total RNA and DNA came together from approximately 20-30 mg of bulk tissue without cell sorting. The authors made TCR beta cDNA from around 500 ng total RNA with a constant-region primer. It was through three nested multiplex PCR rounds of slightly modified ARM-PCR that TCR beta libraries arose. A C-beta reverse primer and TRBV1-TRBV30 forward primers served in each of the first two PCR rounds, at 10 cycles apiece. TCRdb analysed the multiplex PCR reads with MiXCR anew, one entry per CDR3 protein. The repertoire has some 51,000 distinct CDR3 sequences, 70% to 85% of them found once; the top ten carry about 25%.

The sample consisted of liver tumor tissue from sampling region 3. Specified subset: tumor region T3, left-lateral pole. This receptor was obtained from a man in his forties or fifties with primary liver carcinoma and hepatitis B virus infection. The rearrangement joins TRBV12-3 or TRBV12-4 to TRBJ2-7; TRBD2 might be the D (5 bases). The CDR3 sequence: CASGLAFASYEQYL. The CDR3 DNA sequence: TGTGCCAGCGGTTTAGCGTTTGCGTCCTACGAGCAGTACCTC.